The clone carrying this TCR beta chain was seen at least ten times. Its target is not known. The record originates from a study of T cells in Graves' hyperthyroidism and ophthalmopathy. Study background: Blood from the periphery was taken at initial diagnosis, before any treatment. Study-level points and caveats: Expanded thyroid clonotypes (above 0.001) were mostly also found in blood.

V was shortened by 1 base and J by 0 bases, with 13 bases between the two germline ends. This CDR3 contains 17 residues. The germline V gene encodes CDR1 SNHLY and CDR2 FYNNEI. Exclusion of patients followed from uncontrolled infection, other autoimmune disease, pregnancy or lactation. What was amplified from RNA transcripts were TCR beta CDR3 regions. HTBI primers were employed in a first-round RT-PCR of the TCR CDR3. TCRdb used MiXCR to reprocess the multiplex PCR reads, holding one entry per CDR3 protein. The sample yields a few hundred thousand distinct CDR3 sequences, approximately 14% seen once.

This chain joins TRBV2 and TRBJ2-1; unclear D gene. This sequence originates from a woman in her 30s with Graves' hyperthyroidism. Sequences were obtained from blood. The chain's CDR3 is CASSEVVSAHSYNEQFF. In nucleotides, the CDR3 is TGTGCCAGCAGTGAAGTCGTGAGCGCCCACTCCTACAATGAGCAGTTCTTC.